This T cell receptor beta chain was captured by sequencing in a study of patients and donors after allogeneic stem cell transplantation. TCRdb processed the RT-PCR reads anew with MiXCR; each CDR3 protein has one entry. The table shows 800,000 to 1,000,000 distinct CDR3 sequences, with 18% occurring only once. This clonotype showed up just a few times. This CDR3 region has 12 residues. The J segment lost 10 bases and the V segment lost 4 bases, leaving 6 bases of the junction unmatched. V gene TRBV12-3 or TRBV12-4 combines with J gene TRBJ1-2, with TRBD1 matching 7 bases. The specimen was blood, either unsorted or a sorted T cell fraction (not recorded which). The TCR comes from a human donor who was either an allogeneic HSCT recipient or a stem cell or donor lymphocyte infusion donor (not recorded which). It is not recorded whose cells these are; they may come from a transplant donor. In DNA form, the CDR3 reads TGTGCCAGCAGTTCCGGGACAGCCTTCTACACCTTC. Its translation is CASSSGTAFYTF.